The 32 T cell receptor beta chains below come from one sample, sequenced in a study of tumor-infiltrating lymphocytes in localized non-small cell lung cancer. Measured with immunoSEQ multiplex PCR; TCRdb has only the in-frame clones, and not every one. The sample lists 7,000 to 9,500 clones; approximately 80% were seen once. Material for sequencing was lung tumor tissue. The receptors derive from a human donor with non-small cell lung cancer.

The CDR3 spells CASSLGREAFF. DNA for the CDR3: TGTGCCAGCAGCTTAGGGCGTGAAGCTTTCTTT. The chain carries TRBV11-3 and TRBJ1-1; D unclear. Germline V gives CDR1 SGHNT, CDR2 YENEEA. Trimming removed 1 base from V and 7 bases from J, with 4 bases in between. The CDR3 is 11 residues long.

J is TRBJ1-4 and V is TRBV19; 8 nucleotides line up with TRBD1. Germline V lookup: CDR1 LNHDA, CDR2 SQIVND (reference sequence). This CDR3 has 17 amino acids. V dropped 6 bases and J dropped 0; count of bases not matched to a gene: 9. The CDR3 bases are TGTGCCAGTAGAGACAGGGGAGTGATTGCAACTAATGAAAAACTGTTTTTT. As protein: CASRDRGVIATNEKLFF.

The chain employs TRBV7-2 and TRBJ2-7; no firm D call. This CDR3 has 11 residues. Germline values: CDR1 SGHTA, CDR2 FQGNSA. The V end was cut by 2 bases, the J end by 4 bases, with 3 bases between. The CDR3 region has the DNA TGTGCCAGCAGCTTAAGGTACGAGCAGTACTTC. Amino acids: CASSLRYEQYF.

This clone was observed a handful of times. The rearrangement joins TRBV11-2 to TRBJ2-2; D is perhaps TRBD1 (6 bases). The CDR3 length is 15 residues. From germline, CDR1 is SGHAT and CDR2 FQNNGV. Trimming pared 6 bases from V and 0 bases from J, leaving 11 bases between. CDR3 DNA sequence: TGTGCCAGCAGGCCCTCAGGGGCGAACACCGGGGAGCTGTTTTTT. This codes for CASRPSGANTGELFF.

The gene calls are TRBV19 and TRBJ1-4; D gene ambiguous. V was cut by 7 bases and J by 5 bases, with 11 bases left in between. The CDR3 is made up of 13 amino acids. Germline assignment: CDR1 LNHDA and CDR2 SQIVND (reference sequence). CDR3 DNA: TGTGCCAGTATGCGGCGTTCGAATGAAAAACTGTTTTTT. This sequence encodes CASMRRSNEKLFF.

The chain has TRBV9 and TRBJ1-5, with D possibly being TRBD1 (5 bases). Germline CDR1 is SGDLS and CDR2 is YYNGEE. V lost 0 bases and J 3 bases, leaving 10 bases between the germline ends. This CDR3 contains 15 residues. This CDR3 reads CASSVAGGYNQPQHF. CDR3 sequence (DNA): TGTGCCAGCAGCGTAGCGGGGGGATACAATCAGCCCCAGCATTTT.

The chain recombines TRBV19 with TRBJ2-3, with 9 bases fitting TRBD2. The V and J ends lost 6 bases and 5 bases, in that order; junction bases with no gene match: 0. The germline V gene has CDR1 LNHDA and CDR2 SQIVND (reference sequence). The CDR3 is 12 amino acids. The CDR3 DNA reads TGTGCCAGTAGACTAGCGGGAGATACGCAGTATTTT. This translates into CASRLAGDTQYF. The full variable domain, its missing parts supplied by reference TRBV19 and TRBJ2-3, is DGGITQSPKYLFRKEGQNVTLSCEQNLNHDAMYWYRQDPGQGLRLIYYSQIVNDFQKGDIAEGYSVSREKKESFPLTVTSAQKNPTAFYLCASRLAGDTQYFGPGTRLTVL.

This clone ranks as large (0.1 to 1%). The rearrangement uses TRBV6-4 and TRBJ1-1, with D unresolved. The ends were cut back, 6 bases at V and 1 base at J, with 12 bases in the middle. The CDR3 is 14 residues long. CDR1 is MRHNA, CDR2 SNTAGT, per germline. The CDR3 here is CASSADGENTEAFF. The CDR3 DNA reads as TGTGCCAGCAGCGCTGACGGAGAGAACACTGAAGCTTTCTTT.

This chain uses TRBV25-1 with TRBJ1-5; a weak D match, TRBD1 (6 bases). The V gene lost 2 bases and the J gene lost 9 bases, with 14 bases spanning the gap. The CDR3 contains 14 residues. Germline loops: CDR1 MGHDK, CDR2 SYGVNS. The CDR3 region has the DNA TGTGCCAGCAGTGAACGGCAGGGGTCAAGGCCCCAGCATTTT. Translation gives CASSERQGSRPQHF.

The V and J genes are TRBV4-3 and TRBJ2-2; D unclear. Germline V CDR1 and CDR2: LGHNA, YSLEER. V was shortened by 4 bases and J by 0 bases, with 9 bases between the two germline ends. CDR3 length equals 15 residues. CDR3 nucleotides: TGCGCCAGCAGCCGAGGAATTACGAACACCGGGGAGCTGTTTTTT. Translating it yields CASSRGITNTGELFF.

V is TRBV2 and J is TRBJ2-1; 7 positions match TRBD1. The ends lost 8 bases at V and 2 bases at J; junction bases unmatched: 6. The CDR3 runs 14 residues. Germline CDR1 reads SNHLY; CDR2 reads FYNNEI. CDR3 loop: CASGTDGPYNEQFF. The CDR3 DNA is TGTGCCAGCGGGACAGACGGACCCTACAATGAGCAGTTCTTC.

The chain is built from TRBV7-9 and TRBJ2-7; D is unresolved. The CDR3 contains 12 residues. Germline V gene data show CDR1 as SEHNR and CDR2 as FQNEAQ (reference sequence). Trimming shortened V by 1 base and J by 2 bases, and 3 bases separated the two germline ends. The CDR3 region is CASSLVPYEQYF. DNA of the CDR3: TGTGCCAGCAGCTTAGTTCCCTACGAGCAGTACTTC. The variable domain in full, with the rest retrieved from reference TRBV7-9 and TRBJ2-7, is DTGVSQNPRHKITKRGQNVTFRCDPISEHNRLYWYRQTLGQGPEFLTYFQNEAQLEKSRLLSDRFSAERPKGSFSTLEIQRTEQGDSAMYLCASSLVPYEQYFGPGTRLTVT.

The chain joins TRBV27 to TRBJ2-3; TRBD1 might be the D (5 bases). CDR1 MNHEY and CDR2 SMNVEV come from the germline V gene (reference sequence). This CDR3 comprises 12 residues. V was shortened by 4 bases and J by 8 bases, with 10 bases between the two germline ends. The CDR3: CASSWGSATQYF. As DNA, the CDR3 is TGTGCCAGCAGTTGGGGCTCGGCTACGCAGTATTTT.

The CDR3 protein is CASSYGTSANTGELFF. CDR3 sequence (DNA): TGTGCCAGCAGTTACGGGACTAGCGCAAACACCGGGGAGCTGTTTTTT. This chain connects TRBV6-5 to TRBJ2-2; TRBD2 aligns across 10 bases. Losses at the gene ends were 2 bases for V and 2 bases for J; bases not matched to a gene: 2. Germline CDR1 is MNHEY and CDR2 is SVGAGI. The CDR3 covers 16 residues.

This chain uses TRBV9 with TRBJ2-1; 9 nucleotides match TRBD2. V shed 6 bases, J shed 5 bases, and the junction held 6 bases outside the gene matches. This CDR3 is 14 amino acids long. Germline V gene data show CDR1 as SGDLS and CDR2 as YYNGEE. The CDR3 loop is CASTSSGNDNEQFF. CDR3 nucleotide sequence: TGTGCCAGCACCTCTAGCGGGAACGACAATGAGCAGTTCTTC.

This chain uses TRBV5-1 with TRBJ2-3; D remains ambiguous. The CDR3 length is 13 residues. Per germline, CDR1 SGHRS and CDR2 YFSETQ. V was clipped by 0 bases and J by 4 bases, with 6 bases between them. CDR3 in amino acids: CASSLAVSDTQYF. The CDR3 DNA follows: TGCGCCAGCAGCTTGGCCGTCTCAGATACGCAGTATTTT.

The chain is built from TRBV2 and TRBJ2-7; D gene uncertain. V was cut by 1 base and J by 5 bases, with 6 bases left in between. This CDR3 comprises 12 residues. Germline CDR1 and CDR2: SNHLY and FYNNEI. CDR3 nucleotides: TGTGCCAGCAGTGAAGGGCCACACGAGCAGTACTTC. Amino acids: CASSEGPHEQYF.

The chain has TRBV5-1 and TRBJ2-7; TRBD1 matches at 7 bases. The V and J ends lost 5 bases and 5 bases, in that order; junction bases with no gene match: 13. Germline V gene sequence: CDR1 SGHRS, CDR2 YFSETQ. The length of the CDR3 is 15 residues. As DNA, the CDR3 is TGCGCCAGCAGAAACCTACAGGGGAGTGGCAACGAGCAGTACTTC. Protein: CASRNLQGSGNEQYF.

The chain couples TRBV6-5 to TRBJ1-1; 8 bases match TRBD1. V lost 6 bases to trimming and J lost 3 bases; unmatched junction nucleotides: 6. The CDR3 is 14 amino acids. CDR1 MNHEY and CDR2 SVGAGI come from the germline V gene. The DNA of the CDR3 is TGTGCCAGCAGAATTAACAGGGGGGACACTGAAGCTTTCTTT. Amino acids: CASRINRGDTEAFF.

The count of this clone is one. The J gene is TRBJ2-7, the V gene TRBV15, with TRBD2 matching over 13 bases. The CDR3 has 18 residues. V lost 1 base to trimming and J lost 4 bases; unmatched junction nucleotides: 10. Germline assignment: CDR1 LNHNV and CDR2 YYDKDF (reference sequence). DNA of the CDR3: TGTGCCACCAGCAGAGGTACTGGGACTAGCGGGAAGCTTTACGAGCAGTACTTC. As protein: CATSRGTGTSGKLYEQYF.

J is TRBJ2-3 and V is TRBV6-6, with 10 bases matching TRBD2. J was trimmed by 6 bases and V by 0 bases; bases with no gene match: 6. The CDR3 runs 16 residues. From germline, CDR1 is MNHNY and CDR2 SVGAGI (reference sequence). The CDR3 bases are TGTGCCAGCAGTTACTCGAGTCTAGCGGGAGTGGATACGCAGTATTTT. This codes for CASSYSSLAGVDTQYF.

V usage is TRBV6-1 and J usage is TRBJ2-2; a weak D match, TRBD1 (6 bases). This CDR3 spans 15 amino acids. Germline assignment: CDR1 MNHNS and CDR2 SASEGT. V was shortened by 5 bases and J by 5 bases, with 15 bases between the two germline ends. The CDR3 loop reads CASSPDRMRTGELFF. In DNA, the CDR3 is TGTGCCAGCAGTCCAGACAGGATGCGGACCGGGGAGCTGTTTTTT.

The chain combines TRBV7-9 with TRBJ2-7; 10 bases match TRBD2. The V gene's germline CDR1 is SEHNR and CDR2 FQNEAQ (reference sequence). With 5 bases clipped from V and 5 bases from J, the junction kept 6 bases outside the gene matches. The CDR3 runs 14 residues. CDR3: CASSISGRKDEQYF. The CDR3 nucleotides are TGTGCCAGCAGCATTAGCGGGAGGAAAGACGAGCAGTACTTC.

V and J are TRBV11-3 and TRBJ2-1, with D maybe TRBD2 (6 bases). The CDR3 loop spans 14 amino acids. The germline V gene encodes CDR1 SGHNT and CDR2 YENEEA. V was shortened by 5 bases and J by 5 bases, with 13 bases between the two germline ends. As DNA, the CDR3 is TGTGCCAGCAGCCGACCGGGACTGAACAATGAGCAGTTCTTC. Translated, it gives CASSRPGLNNEQFF.

CDR3 protein: CASSLGLQETQYF. As DNA, the CDR3 is TGTGCCAGCTCACTGGGACTCCAAGAGACCCAGTACTTC. The rearrangement joins TRBV18 to TRBJ2-5; a possible D gene is TRBD2 (6 bases). Germline CDR1 KGHSH, CDR2 LQKENI. Trimming pared 4 bases from V and 1 base from J, leaving 7 bases between. The CDR3 is made up of 13 amino acids.

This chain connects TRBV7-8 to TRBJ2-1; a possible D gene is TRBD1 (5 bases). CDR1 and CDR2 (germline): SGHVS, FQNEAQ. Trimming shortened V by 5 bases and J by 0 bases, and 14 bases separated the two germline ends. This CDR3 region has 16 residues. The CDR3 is CASSPRGTGSYNEQFF. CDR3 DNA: TGTGCCAGCAGCCCGCGCGGCACAGGCTCCTACAATGAGCAGTTCTTC.

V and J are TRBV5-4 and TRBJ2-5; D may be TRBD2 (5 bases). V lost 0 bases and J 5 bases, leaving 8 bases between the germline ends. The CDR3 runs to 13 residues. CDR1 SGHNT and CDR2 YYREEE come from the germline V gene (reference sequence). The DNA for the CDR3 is TGTGCCAGCAGCTTGGCCGGGGTGGAGACCCAGTACTTC. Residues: CASSLAGVETQYF.

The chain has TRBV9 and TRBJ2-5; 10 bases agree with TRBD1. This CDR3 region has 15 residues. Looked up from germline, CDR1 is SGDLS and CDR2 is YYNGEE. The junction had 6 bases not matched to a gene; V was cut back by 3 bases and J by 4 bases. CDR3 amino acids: CASSAGTGVSETQYF. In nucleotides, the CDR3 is TGTGCCAGCAGCGCCGGGACAGGGGTATCAGAGACCCAGTACTTC.

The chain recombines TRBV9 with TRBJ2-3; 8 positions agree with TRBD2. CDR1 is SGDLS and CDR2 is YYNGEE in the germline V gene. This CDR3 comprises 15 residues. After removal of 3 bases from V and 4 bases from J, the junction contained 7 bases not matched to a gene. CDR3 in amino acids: CASSAGLVRPDTQYF. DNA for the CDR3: TGTGCCAGCAGCGCGGGACTAGTCCGTCCAGATACGCAGTATTTT.

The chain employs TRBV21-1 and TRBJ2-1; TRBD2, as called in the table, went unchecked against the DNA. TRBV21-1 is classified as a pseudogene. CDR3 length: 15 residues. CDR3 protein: CASSKGGTRGNEQFF. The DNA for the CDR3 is TGTGCCAGCAGCAAAGGAGGGACTAGGGGCAATGAGCAGTTCTTC.

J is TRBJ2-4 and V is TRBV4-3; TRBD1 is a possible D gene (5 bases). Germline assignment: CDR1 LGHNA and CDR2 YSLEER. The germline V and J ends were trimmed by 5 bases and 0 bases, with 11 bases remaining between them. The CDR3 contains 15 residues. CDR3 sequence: CASSGAGIAKNIQYF. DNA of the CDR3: TGCGCCAGCAGCGGCGCAGGGATAGCCAAAAACATTCAGTACTTC.

The DNA of the CDR3 is TGTGCCAGCAGTTCGACAGGGATTAGCTACGAGCAGTACTTC. It encodes CASSSTGISYEQYF. The chain has TRBV5-5 and TRBJ2-7, with 7 bases identical to TRBD1. The CDR3 has 14 residues. Germline lookup yields CDR1 SGHKS and CDR2 YYEKEE (reference sequence). V trimming: 5 bases; J trimming: 3 bases; junction bases outside the gene matches: 8.